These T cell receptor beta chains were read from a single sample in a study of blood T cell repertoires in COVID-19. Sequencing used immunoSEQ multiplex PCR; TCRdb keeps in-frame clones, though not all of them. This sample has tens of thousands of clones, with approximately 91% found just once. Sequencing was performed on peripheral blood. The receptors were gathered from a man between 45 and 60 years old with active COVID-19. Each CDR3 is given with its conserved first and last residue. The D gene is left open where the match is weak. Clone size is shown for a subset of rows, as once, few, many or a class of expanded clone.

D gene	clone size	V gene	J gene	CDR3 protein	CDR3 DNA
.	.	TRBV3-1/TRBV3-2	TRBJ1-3	CASSQQGSSGNTIYF	TGTGCCAGCAGTCAACAGGGTTCCTCTGGAAACACCATATATTTT
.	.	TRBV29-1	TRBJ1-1	CSVEVLRNTEAFF	TGCAGCGTTGAAGTTCTCAGGAACACTGAAGCTTTCTTT
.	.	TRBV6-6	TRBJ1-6	CATVEAVGGPLHF	TGTGCCACCGTCGAGGCCGTCGGGGGACCCCTCCACTTT
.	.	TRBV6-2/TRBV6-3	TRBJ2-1	CASSYVWGGRDEQFF	TGTGCCAGCAGTTACGTATGGGGGGGCCGGGATGAGCAGTTCTTC
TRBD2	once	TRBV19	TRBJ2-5	CASSIPSGSSGETQYF	TGTGCCAGTAGTATTCCTAGCGGGAGCTCGGGAGAGACCCAGTACTTC
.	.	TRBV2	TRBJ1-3	CASSGAPPGNTIYF	TGTGCCAGCAGTGGGGCTCCCCCCGGAAACACCATATATTTT
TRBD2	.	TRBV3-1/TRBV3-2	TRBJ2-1	CASSPIRTSNEQFF	TGTGCCAGCAGCCCCATACGGACTAGCAATGAGCAGTTCTTC
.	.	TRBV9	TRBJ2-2	CASSVEGGYGELFF	TGTGCCAGCAGCGTAGAAGGAGGATACGGGGAGCTGTTTTTT
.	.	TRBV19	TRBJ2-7	CASNDRTYEQYF	TGTGCCAGTAATGACAGGACCTACGAGCAGTACTTC
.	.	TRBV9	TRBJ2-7	CASSAGRGSRDYEQYF	TGTGCCAGCAGCGCTGGTCGAGGATCCAGGGACTACGAGCAGTACTTC
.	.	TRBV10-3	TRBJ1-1	CAIRTGNMNTEAFF	TGTGCCATCAGAACAGGAAACATGAACACTGAAGCTTTCTTT
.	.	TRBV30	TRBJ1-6	CAWSGGVSSYSPLHF	TGTGCCTGGAGTGGGGGAGTGTCGTCTTATTCACCCCTCCACTTT
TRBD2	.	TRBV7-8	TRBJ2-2	CASSNLAGEVVAGELFF	TGTGCCAGCAGCAATTTAGCGGGAGAGGTGGTGGCCGGGGAGCTGTTTTTT
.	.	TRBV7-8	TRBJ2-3	CASSLALGGTDTQYF	TGTGCCAGCAGCTTAGCGCTTGGGGGGACAGATACGCAGTATTTT
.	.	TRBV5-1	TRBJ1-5	CASSLAGGFNQPQHF	TGCGCCAGCAGCTTGGCCGGAGGGTTCAATCAGCCCCAGCATTTT
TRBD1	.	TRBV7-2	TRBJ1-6	CASSHETGLASPLHF	TGTGCCAGCAGCCACGAGACAGGGTTAGCTTCACCCCTCCACTTT
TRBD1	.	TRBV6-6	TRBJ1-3	CASTQGVRVSGNTIYF	TGTGCCAGCACCCAGGGGGTGAGGGTCTCTGGAAACACCATATATTTT
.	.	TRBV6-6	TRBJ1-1	CASSPDSRNTEAFF	TGTGCCAGCAGTCCAGACAGTCGGAACACTGAAGCTTTCTTT
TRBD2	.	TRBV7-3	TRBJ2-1	CASSSSGAFYNEQFF	TGTGCCAGCAGCTCCAGCGGGGCCTTTTACAATGAGCAGTTCTTC
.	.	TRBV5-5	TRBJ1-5	CASSFEASNQPQHF	TGTGCCAGCAGCTTTGAGGCGAGCAATCAGCCCCAGCATTTT
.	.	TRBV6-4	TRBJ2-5	CASSQRTQETQYF	TGTGCCAGCAGCCAGCGGACCCAAGAGACCCAGTACTTC
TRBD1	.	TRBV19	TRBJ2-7	CASSARQGRYDEQYF	TGTGCCAGTAGTGCTCGACAGGGACGGTACGACGAGCAGTACTTC
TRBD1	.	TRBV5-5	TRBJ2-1	CASSRRDSNYNEQFF	TGTGCCAGCAGCCGCAGGGACAGCAACTACAATGAGCAGTTCTTC
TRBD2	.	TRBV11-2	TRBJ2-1	CASSLWVAGAEEQFF	TGTGCCAGCAGCTTATGGGTAGCGGGAGCCGAAGAGCAGTTCTTC
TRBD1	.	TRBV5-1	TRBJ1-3	CASSTGTANSGNTIYF	TGCGCCAGCAGCACGGGGACAGCCAACTCTGGAAACACCATATATTTT
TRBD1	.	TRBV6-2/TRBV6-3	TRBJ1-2	CASSYVGQGASGYTF	TGTGCCAGCAGTTACGTGGGACAGGGGGCGTCTGGCTACACCTTC
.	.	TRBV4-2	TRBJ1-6	CASSQDLDRKSPLHF	TGTGCCAGCAGCCAAGATCTGGACAGAAAGTCACCCCTCCACTTT
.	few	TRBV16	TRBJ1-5	CASSQFGGDQPQHF	TGTGCCAGCAGCCAATTCGGGGGAGATCAGCCCCAGCATTTT
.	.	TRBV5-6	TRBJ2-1	CASSRVVSSYNEQFF	TGTGCCAGCAGCCGGGTGGTGAGCTCCTACAATGAGCAGTTCTTC
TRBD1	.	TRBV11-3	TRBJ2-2	CASSLVGGETGELFF	TGTGCCAGCAGCTTAGTAGGGGGCGAGACCGGGGAGCTGTTTTTT
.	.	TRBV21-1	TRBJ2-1	CASSMTSGRVEQFF	TGTGCCAGCAGCATGACTAGCGGGAGGGTTGAGCAGTTCTTC